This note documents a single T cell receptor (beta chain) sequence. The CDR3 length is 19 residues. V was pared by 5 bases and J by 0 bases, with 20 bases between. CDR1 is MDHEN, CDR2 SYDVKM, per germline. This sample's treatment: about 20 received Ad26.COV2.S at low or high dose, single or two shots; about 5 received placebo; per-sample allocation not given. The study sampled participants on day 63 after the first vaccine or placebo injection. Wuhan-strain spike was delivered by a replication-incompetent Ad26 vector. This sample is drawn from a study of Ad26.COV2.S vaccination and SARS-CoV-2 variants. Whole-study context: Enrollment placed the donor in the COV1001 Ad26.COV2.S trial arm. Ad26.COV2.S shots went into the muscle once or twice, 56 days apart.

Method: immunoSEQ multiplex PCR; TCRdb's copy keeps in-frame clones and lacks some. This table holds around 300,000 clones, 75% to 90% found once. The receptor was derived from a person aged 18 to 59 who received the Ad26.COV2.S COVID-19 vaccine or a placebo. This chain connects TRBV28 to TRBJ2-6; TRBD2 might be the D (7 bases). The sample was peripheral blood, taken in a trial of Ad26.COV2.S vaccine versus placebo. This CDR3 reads CASSTPRGLPLSGANVLTF. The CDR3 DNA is TGTGCCAGCAGTACTCCGCGGGGGCTTCCTCTCTCTGGGGCCAACGTCCTGACTTTC.